This TCR beta chain is from a study of glioma-infiltrating T cells after dendritic cell vaccination. The wider study: Dendritic cell vaccine was injected intradermally three times, biweekly.

Germline loops: CDR1 MGHDK, CDR2 SYGVNS. Trimming removed 5 bases from V and 0 bases from J, with 13 bases in between. This CDR3 comprises 15 residues. Generated by immunoSEQ multiplex PCR, the TCRdb table keeps only in-frame clones and is missing some. The data show about 65,000 clones, approximately 86% seen once. Noted time point: after dendritic cell vaccination, including at tumor progression/relapse. The chain carries TRBV25-1 and TRBJ2-5, with D possibly matching TRBD1 (5 bases). The origin of this receptor is a human donor with glioblastoma. The source was blood, collected after dendritic cell vaccination. CDR3 amino acids: CASSIGQGYQETQYF. In DNA, the CDR3 is TGTGCCAGCAGTATAGGTCAGGGATACCAAGAGACCCAGTACTTC. The whole variable domain, remainder taken from reference TRBV25-1 and TRBJ2-5, is EADIYQTPRYLVIGTGKKITLECSQTMGHDKMYWYQQDPGMELHLIHYSYGVNSTEKGDLSSESTVSRIRTEHFPLTLESARPSHTSQYLCASSIGQGYQETQYFGPGTRLLVL.